These T cell receptor beta chains were read from a single sample in a study of Ad26.COV2.S vaccination and SARS-CoV-2 variants. Sequenced by immunoSEQ multiplex PCR; TCRdb stores in-frame clones only, minus some. Here the sample spans roughly 380,000 clones, over 75% being singletons. Material: peripheral blood, obtained in a trial of Ad26.COV2.S vaccine versus placebo. Receptors originate from a person between 18 and 65 years old who received the Ad26.COV2.S COVID-19 vaccine or a placebo. CDR3s include the opening cysteine and the closing phenylalanine or tryptophan. Each record gives: V gene, J gene, CDR3 protein.

v_call: TRBV5-1
j_call: TRBJ2-3
cdr3_aa: CASSLAEGDTQYF

v_call: TRBV6-1
j_call: TRBJ1-2
cdr3_aa: CASSEGGQGGYTF

v_call: TRBV20-1
j_call: TRBJ2-5
cdr3_aa: CSASGDRVKAGGQETQYF

v_call: TRBV5-1
j_call: TRBJ1-4
cdr3_aa: CASSLRSTNEKLFF

v_call: TRBV7-9
j_call: TRBJ1-4
cdr3_aa: CASSLNPTATNEKLFF

v_call: TRBV11-2
j_call: TRBJ1-5
cdr3_aa: CASSPGLRQGIQPQHF

v_call: TRBV10-3
j_call: TRBJ1-5
cdr3_aa: CAISLDRDNQPQHF

v_call: TRBV7-2
j_call: TRBJ2-7
cdr3_aa: CASSLGDRGYEQYF

v_call: TRBV7-2
j_call: TRBJ2-1
cdr3_aa: CASSLGSRYNEQFF

v_call: TRBV11-2
j_call: TRBJ2-5
cdr3_aa: CASSISGGAGTQYF

v_call: TRBV13
j_call: TRBJ2-3
cdr3_aa: CASSLSGDLSPHGDTQYF

v_call: TRBV7-9
j_call: TRBJ2-7
cdr3_aa: CASSSTDRSFTYEQYF

v_call: TRBV9
j_call: TRBJ1-1
cdr3_aa: CASSVGGGAMNTEAFF

v_call: TRBV25-1
j_call: TRBJ1-2
cdr3_aa: CASGTGTANGFGYTF

v_call: TRBV20-1
j_call: TRBJ1-5
cdr3_aa: CSASKGMVSNQPQHF

v_call: TRBV27
j_call: TRBJ1-1
cdr3_aa: CASSLEPGDMNTEAFF

v_call: TRBV7-3
j_call: TRBJ1-6
cdr3_aa: CASSLTGGDSPLHF

v_call: TRBV5-6
j_call: TRBJ2-7
cdr3_aa: CASSRDTTYEQYF

v_call: TRBV4-1
j_call: TRBJ1-2
cdr3_aa: CASSQGTGNFNYGYTF

v_call: TRBV2
j_call: TRBJ2-1
cdr3_aa: CASSVDRMGGNEQFF

v_call: TRBV11-2
j_call: TRBJ1-2
cdr3_aa: CASSLRGQGGNYGYTF

v_call: TRBV19
j_call: TRBJ1-5
cdr3_aa: CASSTRDRGGENQPQHF

v_call: TRBV18
j_call: TRBJ2-5
cdr3_aa: CASQGGTGKETQYF

v_call: TRBV3-1/TRBV3-2
j_call: TRBJ2-1
cdr3_aa: CASSQGGTTYSNEQFF

v_call: TRBV2
j_call: TRBJ2-3
cdr3_aa: CASRRGGRAPFTDTQYF

v_call: TRBV30
j_call: TRBJ1-6
cdr3_aa: CAWRRTGFNSPLHF

v_call: TRBV11-2
j_call: TRBJ2-1
cdr3_aa: CASSPGHSANNEQFF

v_call: TRBV9
j_call: TRBJ1-2
cdr3_aa: CASSVPRTGDYGYTF

v_call: TRBV19
j_call: TRBJ2-3
cdr3_aa: CASSIDLAGGTDTQYF

v_call: TRBV7-2
j_call: TRBJ1-1
cdr3_aa: CASSLSENTEAFF

v_call: TRBV9
j_call: TRBJ1-1
cdr3_aa: CASSVAGGDTEAFF

v_call: TRBV4-1
j_call: TRBJ2-5
cdr3_aa: CASSPVGGQETQYF

v_call: TRBV6-5
j_call: TRBJ1-1
cdr3_aa: CASGGTANTEAFF

v_call: TRBV6-4
j_call: TRBJ1-5
cdr3_aa: CASSEESGMGQPQHF

v_call: TRBV14
j_call: TRBJ1-1
cdr3_aa: CASSQQGRSEAFF

v_call: TRBV19
j_call: TRBJ2-3
cdr3_aa: CASSVGLAGLSATDTQYF

v_call: TRBV6-4
j_call: TRBJ2-1
cdr3_aa: CASSDSLGGDLNEQFF

v_call: TRBV3-1/TRBV3-2
j_call: TRBJ1-4
cdr3_aa: CASSQVEGNEKLFF

v_call: TRBV5-4
j_call: TRBJ2-1
cdr3_aa: CASSLVLNNEQFF

v_call: TRBV11-1
j_call: TRBJ1-1
cdr3_aa: CASSGPANTEAFF

v_call: TRBV19
j_call: TRBJ2-2
cdr3_aa: CASSLPGATGELFF

v_call: TRBV5-6
j_call: TRBJ2-7
cdr3_aa: CASSLGDVGFYEQYF

v_call: TRBV10-3
j_call: TRBJ1-1
cdr3_aa: CAISANRVGDTEAFF

v_call: TRBV6-2/TRBV6-3
j_call: TRBJ1-5
cdr3_aa: CASSYDSVSNQPQHF

v_call: TRBV11-3
j_call: TRBJ2-3
cdr3_aa: CASSLDRGTADTQYF

v_call: TRBV5-1
j_call: TRBJ1-1
cdr3_aa: CASSVDSQGGEAFF

v_call: TRBV30
j_call: TRBJ1-3
cdr3_aa: CAWSGPRYSGNTIYF

v_call: TRBV25-1
j_call: TRBJ2-5
cdr3_aa: CASKDYAKETQYF

v_call: TRBV3-1/TRBV3-2
j_call: TRBJ2-3
cdr3_aa: CASSRPGRGDGDTQYF

v_call: TRBV27
j_call: TRBJ1-1
cdr3_aa: CTSSFTAMNTEAFF

v_call: TRBV6-2/TRBV6-3
j_call: TRBJ2-7
cdr3_aa: CASSNRDRYEQYF

v_call: TRBV27
j_call: TRBJ2-1
cdr3_aa: CASSLYPGASSYNEQFF

v_call: TRBV5-1
j_call: TRBJ1-5
cdr3_aa: CASSLVGGGEPQHF

v_call: TRBV19
j_call: TRBJ1-6
cdr3_aa: CASSSGPGGNSPLHF

v_call: TRBV6-5
j_call: TRBJ2-1
cdr3_aa: CASSYEVYNEQFF

v_call: TRBV7-2
j_call: TRBJ2-7
cdr3_aa: CASSAIYEQYF

v_call: TRBV5-5
j_call: TRBJ2-7
cdr3_aa: CASSQDSYEQYF